This T cell receptor (beta chain) originates from a study of cytomegalovirus exposure and HLA in healthy donors. It was with 60 Vbeta and 13 Jbeta primers that the PCR ran. The data were produced by immunoSEQ multiplex PCR, yet TCRdb's version contains in-frame clones alone and is incomplete. Of about 160,000 clones detected, roughly 80% appear once; the ten largest clones hold about 1.4%. This clone came up a few times. Germline values: CDR1 MNHNS, CDR2 SASEGT. This CDR3 has 13 amino acids. The V and J ends lost 1 base and 5 bases respectively, with 8 bases between them. The sample consisted of PBMCs. V usage is TRBV6-1 and J usage is TRBJ1-2; D ambiguous. This receptor was obtained from a woman aged 25 to 39 in good health and CMV-seronegative. The CDR3 DNA sequence: TGTGCCAGCAGTGAAGGTACCTATTATGGCTACACCTTC. Its translation: CASSEGTYYGYTF.